These T cell receptor beta chains were read from a single sample in a study of graft-versus-host responses after intestinal transplantation. Their target antigens are unknown. The repertoire was sequenced with immunoSEQ multiplex PCR; TCRdb's copy has only in-frame clones and lacks some. The table has fewer than 130,000 clones, around 93% seen once. This material consisted of unstimulated CD8+ T cells sorted from spleen or lymph node cells, taken before intestinal transplant. The source of these receptors is a human donor who received an intestinal transplant. CDR3s include the opening cysteine and the closing phenylalanine or tryptophan. The D gene is left open where the match is weak. Clone size appears in some rows only: once, few, many, or a class for an expanded clone.

NA,NA,TRBV11-2,TRBJ1-1,CASSPRSRDKNTEAFF,TGTGCCAGCAGCCCTCGGTCCCGGGACAAGAACACTGAAGCTTTCTTT
TRBD1,NA,TRBV19,TRBJ2-7,CASSKHLGTGGVTDEQYF,TGTGCCAGTAGTAAGCACCTAGGGACAGGGGGCGTAACGGACGAGCAGTACTTC
NA,NA,TRBV6-1,TRBJ2-7,CASSSSALTYEQYF,TGTGCCAGCAGTTCCTCGGCCTTAACCTACGAGCAGTACTTC
NA,NA,TRBV4-1,TRBJ2-3,CASSRLSGSTDTQYF,TGCGCCAGCAGCCGACTTAGCGGTAGCACAGATACGCAGTATTTT
NA,NA,TRBV27,TRBJ2-7,CASSWGDGQPYEQYF,TGTGCCAGCAGTTGGGGGGATGGGCAGCCCTACGAGCAGTACTTC
NA,NA,TRBV28,TRBJ2-5,CASSLRGLNQETQYF,TGTGCCAGCAGTTTAAGGGGACTGAACCAAGAGACCCAGTACTTC
TRBD1,NA,TRBV5-7,TRBJ1-1,CASSFGTGHRGEAFF,TGTGCCAGCAGCTTTGGGACAGGGCATAGGGGGGAAGCTTTCTTT
TRBD1,few,TRBV14,TRBJ2-7,CASSPPFRGHYEQYF,TGTGCCAGTTCCCCTCCATTCAGGGGGCACTACGAGCAGTACTTC
TRBD2,once,TRBV28,TRBJ2-1,CASSFEASGRSREQFF,TGTGCCAGCAGTTTTGAAGCTAGCGGACGATCTCGAGAGCAGTTCTTC
NA,NA,TRBV25-1,TRBJ1-5,CASSWGGSNQPQHF,TGTGCCAGCAGTTGGGGGGGTAGCAATCAGCCCCAGCATTTT
NA,NA,TRBV7-9,TRBJ2-7,CASSHLKATYEQYF,TGTGCCAGCAGCCATCTTAAGGCGACCTACGAGCAGTACTTC
TRBD2,NA,TRBV27,TRBJ2-7,CASSPGLAPSEQYF,TGTGCCAGCAGTCCGGGACTAGCGCCGTCCGAGCAGTACTTC
NA,NA,TRBV6-1,TRBJ2-7,CASSDVGTGRTSAPYEQYF,TGTGCCAGCAGTGACGTAGGGACAGGGCGGACTAGCGCGCCCTACGAGCAGTACTTC
TRBD1,NA,TRBV7-3,TRBJ1-1,CASSSGKTGGALVTEAFF,TGTGCCAGCAGCTCCGGAAAGACAGGGGGCGCACTGGTCACTGAAGCTTTCTTT
NA,NA,TRBV7-9,TRBJ2-1,CASSLVLREVNEQFF,TGTGCCAGCAGCTTAGTCTTGAGGGAAGTCAATGAGCAGTTCTTC
TRBD1,NA,TRBV12-5,TRBJ2-3,CASGLGTDRGPKDTQYF,TGTGCTAGTGGTTTGGGGACGGACAGGGGGCCAAAGGATACGCAGTATTTT
NA,NA,TRBV27,TRBJ2-7,CASSLTPDYEQYF,TGTGCCAGCAGTTTAACCCCTGACTACGAGCAGTACTTC
TRBD1,NA,TRBV5-6,TRBJ1-4,CASRDRGLEKLFF,TGTGCCAGCAGGGACAGGGGGCTTGAAAAACTGTTTTTT
NA,NA,TRBV5-1,TRBJ1-1,CASSLLGYTEAFF,TGCGCCAGCAGCTTGTTAGGGTACACTGAAGCTTTCTTT
NA,NA,TRBV28,TRBJ2-5,CASIPVRETTETQYF,TGTGCCAGCATCCCCGTGAGGGAGACGACAGAGACCCAGTACTTC
NA,NA,TRBV27,TRBJ2-1,CASSLPAGGPNNEQFF,TGTGCCAGCAGTTTACCAGCGGGCGGGCCGAACAATGAGCAGTTCTTC
NA,NA,TRBV7-9,TRBJ1-1,CASNRGATEAFF,TGTGCCAGCAATAGGGGCGCGACTGAAGCTTTCTTT
NA,NA,TRBV28,TRBJ1-5,CASRSMSNQPQHF,TGTGCCAGCAGGAGCATGAGCAATCAGCCCCAGCATTTT
NA,NA,TRBV5-1,TRBJ2-7,CASSLSVSPSYEQYF,TGCGCCAGCAGCTTGTCCGTTTCCCCCTCCTACGAGCAGTACTTC
TRBD2,once,TRBV11-1,TRBJ2-5,CASSLGLRTSGKEETQYF,TGTGCCAGCAGCTTAGGACTCCGGACTAGCGGGAAGGAAGAGACCCAGTACTTC
NA,NA,TRBV27,TRBJ1-4,CASSLWAGNEKLFF,TGTGCCAGCAGTCTGTGGGCGGGTAATGAAAAACTGTTTTTT
NA,NA,TRBV4-1,TRBJ2-2,CASSQEQGYTGELFF,TGCGCCAGCAGCCAAGAACAGGGATACACCGGGGAGCTGTTTTTT
NA,NA,TRBV7-6,TRBJ2-1,CASSRGWDEQFF,TGTGCCAGCAGCCGCGGCTGGGATGAGCAGTTCTTC
NA,NA,TRBV2,TRBJ2-7,CASSALQGAYEQYF,TGTGCCAGCAGTGCCTTACAGGGCGCATACGAGCAGTACTTC
NA,once,TRBV4-1,TRBJ1-4,CASTNIYLGPWTEKLFF,TGCGCCAGCACCAACATTTACCTCGGGCCTTGGACGGAAAAACTGTTTTTT
NA,NA,TRBV19,TRBJ1-1,CASSRTGTGNTEAFF,TGTGCCAGTAGTCGAACCGGGACGGGGAACACTGAAGCTTTCTTT
NA,NA,TRBV30,TRBJ2-3,CAWEEADTQYF,TGTGCCTGGGAAGAAGCGGATACGCAGTATTTT
NA,NA,TRBV13,TRBJ2-3,CASSLGGDTQYF,TGTGCCAGCAGCTTAGGAGGAGATACGCAGTATTTT
NA,NA,TRBV5-4,TRBJ2-3,CASSWSRRTDTQYF,TGTGCCAGCAGCTGGTCTCGCCGCACAGATACGCAGTATTTT
NA,NA,TRBV19,TRBJ1-1,CASLSRVTLDMNTEAFF,TGTGCCAGTCTATCCAGGGTAACACTCGATATGAACACTGAAGCTTTCTTT
TRBD2,once,TRBV19,TRBJ2-2,CASSVSGSGRGELFF,TGTGCCAGTAGTGTATCGGGTAGCGGGAGAGGGGAGCTGTTTTTT
NA,NA,TRBV11-2,TRBJ2-7,CASSLATDYEQYF,TGTGCCAGCAGCTTAGCCACCGACTACGAGCAGTACTTC
NA,once,TRBV19,TRBJ1-1,CASSISGEFEAFF,TGTGCCAGTAGTATAAGTGGGGAGTTTGAAGCTTTCTTT
TRBD2,NA,TRBV4-2,TRBJ2-3,CASTRLAGNPDTQYF,TGTGCCAGCACCCGACTAGCGGGAAATCCAGATACGCAGTATTTT
NA,NA,TRBV19,TRBJ2-2,CATVDGMNTGELFF,TGTGCCACCGTAGATGGGATGAACACCGGGGAGCTGTTTTTT
NA,once,TRBV6-6,TRBJ1-1,CASRGPGFSPEAFF,TGTGCCAGCAGAGGCCCGGGCTTTTCCCCTGAAGCTTTCTTT
NA,once,TRBV6-5,TRBJ1-5,CASSQGSQPQHF,TGTGCCAGCAGTCAGGGAAGCCAGCCCCAGCATTTT
TRBD2,NA,TRBV9,TRBJ2-3,CASSASGSTDTQYF,TGTGCCAGCAGCGCTAGCGGGAGCACAGATACGCAGTATTTT
NA,NA,TRBV5-4,TRBJ2-1,CASSASVWGSYNEQFF,TGTGCCAGCAGCGCTAGCGTTTGGGGCTCCTACAATGAGCAGTTCTTC
TRBD2,NA,TRBV4-1,TRBJ2-3,CASSETSGFTDTQYF,TGCGCCAGCTCCGAGACTAGCGGCTTCACAGATACGCAGTATTTT